These 8 T cell receptor beta chains share one sample of origin, sequenced in a study of blood T cell repertoires in COVID-19. Assay used: immunoSEQ multiplex PCR; TCRdb lists only in-frame clones, some missing. The data show fewer than 200,000 clones, 75% to 80% seen once. Sequenced input: peripheral blood. Every receptor here comes from a woman between 50 and 59 years old with active or convalescent COVID-19.

J is TRBJ1-4 and V is TRBV18; TRBD1 agrees at 8 bases. Unmatched junction bases numbered 2, after V lost 3 bases and J lost 8 bases. The V gene's germline CDR1 is KGHSH and CDR2 LQKENI. The CDR3 is 13 residues long. CDR3 in amino acids: CASSPTGAEKLFF. CDR3 sequence (DNA): TGTGCCAGCTCACCGACAGGGGCCGAAAAACTGTTTTTT.

The rearrangement joins TRBV7-2 to TRBJ2-7; D perhaps matches TRBD2 (6 bases). Germline V CDR1 and CDR2: SGHTA, FQGNSA. V was clipped by 5 bases and J by 7 bases, with 21 bases between them. This CDR3 is built from 15 residues. CDR3 region: CASSPRGPLRGEQYF. DNA for the CDR3: TGTGCCAGCAGCCCGCGGGGCCCCTTGAGGGGAGAGCAGTACTTC.

The CDR3 protein is CAIRQGFGNTIYF. CDR3 nucleotides: TGTGCCATCAGGCAGGGCTTTGGGAACACCATATATTTT. The J gene is TRBJ1-3, the V gene TRBV10-3; perhaps TRBD1 as D (5 bases). Trimming cost V 6 bases and J 7 bases, with 13 bases left between them. Germline V gene lookup returns CDR1 ENHRY and CDR2 SYGVKD. The CDR3 runs to 13 residues.

The rearrangement joins TRBV5-1 to TRBJ2-7; 15 bases match TRBD2. Per the germline V gene, CDR1 is SGHRS and CDR2 is YFSETQ. The CDR3 runs 15 residues. The V segment lost 4 bases and the J segment 6 bases; nucleotides outside the gene matches: 5. The CDR3 loop reads CASSGKGLAGGEQYF. DNA for the CDR3: TGCGCCAGCAGCGGGAAGGGACTAGCGGGAGGCGAGCAGTACTTC.

This sequence joins TRBV28 and TRBJ2-6; TRBD2 agrees at 7 bases. V was pared by 7 bases and J by 0 bases, with 15 bases of the junction left unmatched. This CDR3 is built from 19 residues. Germline CDR1 reads MDHEN; CDR2 reads SYDVKM. The CDR3 sequence is CASTPRGGATFSGANVLTF. The CDR3 nucleotides read TGTGCCAGCACCCCGCGGGGAGGGGCGACCTTCTCTGGGGCCAACGTCCTGACTTTC. Together with reference TRBV28 and TRBJ2-6, the CDR3 gives the full variable domain: DVKVTQSSRYLVKRTGEKVFLECVQDMDHENMFWYRQDPGLGLRLIYFSYDVKMKEKGDIPEGYSVSREKKERFSLILESASTNQTSMYLCASTPRGGATFSGANVLTFGAGSRLTVL.

The chain links TRBV30 to TRBJ1-1; D may be TRBD1 (6 bases). This CDR3 is built from 13 residues. Germline V gene lookup returns CDR1 GTSNPN and CDR2 SVGIG (reference sequence). Trimming cost V 2 bases and J 11 bases, with 18 bases left between them. CDR3: CAWSIGQPIGAFF. The CDR3 nucleotides read TGTGCCTGGAGTATCGGACAGCCCATAGGTGCTTTCTTT.

The V and J genes are TRBV11-2 and TRBJ2-3, with 8 bases lining up with TRBD2. The J segment lost 6 bases and the V segment lost 5 bases, leaving 13 bases of the junction unmatched. This CDR3 comprises 16 residues. Germline V lookup: CDR1 SGHAT, CDR2 FQNNGV. CDR3 region: CASSPLRGRTSDTQYF. Here the CDR3 DNA reads TGTGCCAGCAGCCCCCTACGCGGGAGGACATCCGATACGCAGTATTTT.

The chain employs TRBV7-3 and TRBJ2-5, with no clear D. Germline V gives CDR1 SGHTA, CDR2 FQGTGA. The ends were cut back, 2 bases at V and 3 bases at J, with 4 bases in the middle. CDR3 length: 12 amino acids. The CDR3 reads CASSLLKETQYF. CDR3 DNA sequence: TGTGCCAGCAGCTTACTTAAAGAGACCCAGTACTTC.